This T cell receptor beta chain was found in a study of T cell responses to AZD1222 COVID-19 vaccine. Regarding the study as a whole: Clonal diversity was possibly underestimated; the donors were predominantly white British and more often female. All repertoire sampling was performed exclusively after the peak T cell response. Spike-spanning, vaccine-associated CD4 TCRs were dominant at 160-218 and 743-854.

The germline gives CDR1 SGHTA, CDR2 FQGNSA. The CDR3 runs 13 residues. The V end was cut by 5 bases, the J end by 10 bases, with 16 bases between. Of note for this clone: As yet, its antigen is unknown.

Sequencing used immunoSEQ multiplex PCR; TCRdb keeps in-frame clones, though not all of them. The sample contains fewer than 140,000 clones, almost 90% of which appear only once. The sample in question was peripheral blood, obtained on day 0 of AZD1222 vaccination. The chain carries TRBV7-2 and TRBJ2-3; D is perhaps TRBD1 or TRBD2 (5 bases each). The TCR originated in an adult in good health. CDR3 nucleotide sequence: TGTGCCAGCAGCGCTCCCGGGACCCCGGCGCAGTATTTT. Its translation is CASSAPGTPAQYF.